This TCR beta chain is from a study of cytomegalovirus exposure and HLA in healthy donors. Notes on the study in general: The study listed about 150 cytomegalovirus-associated TCR beta chains. When presence/absence was analysed, sequencing depth was taken to be roughly uniform across donors. Many donors carried some public TCRs, although rarity characterized most TCR sequences.

A note on this clone: Its antigen remains unidentified.

PCR used 60 Vbeta primers and 13 Jbeta primers. Profiling relied on immunoSEQ multiplex PCR, and the TCRdb table lists in-frame clones only, not all of them. The sample has about 180,000 clones; just under 80% are singletons. Each of the donors was a healthy bone marrow donor. The CDR3 covers 17 residues. Trimming removed 0 bases from V and 5 bases from J; junction bases left unmatched: 7. CDR1 SGHTS and CDR2 YDEGEE come from the germline V gene. The sample was PBMCs. The receptor was isolated from a man aged 30-40 years in good health and CMV-seronegative. The chain recombines TRBV5-8 with TRBJ1-5, with 11 bases lining up with TRBD1. In nucleotides, the CDR3 is TGTGCCAGCAGCTTGGAATATGGGACAGGGGGTTATCAGCCCCAGCATTTT. Translated: CASSLEYGTGGYQPQHF.